A single T cell receptor beta chain is shown here with its context. This clonotype was seen once. Its antigen target is currently unknown. At one end the junction does not follow the germline gene, possibly because of a read error. The entry originates in a study of T-cell reconstitution after alpha-beta-depleted transplantation in children (dated by TCRdb to 2015 to 2016). Turning to the overall study: Using TCR repertoire profiling, the study quantitatively followed how T-cell immune reconstitution unfolded in children after TCRalphabeta/CD19-depleted allogeneic hematopoietic cell transplantation. On the study overall, not on this receptor specifically: In some patients, high TCRbeta diversity at day 60 was attributed to recipient T cells and intrathymic progenitors that had survived conditioning. Hyperexpanded clone frequencies declined over subsequent months; after one year, T-cell counts and TCRbeta diversity were mostly attributed to newly produced T cells. The apparently early recovery of alphabetaT-cell counts about two months after transplant reportedly depended on only several hundred rapidly expanded clones that came from non-depleted graft cells.

The sample's treatment or condition, from its label and the paper: allogeneic hematopoietic cell transplantation with graft depleted of TCRalphabeta T cells and CD19 B cells. Transplant recipients were children who received TCRalphabeta/CD19-depleted allogeneic hematopoietic cell grafts. The germline V gene yields SGHTA for CDR1 and FQGNSA for CDR2. The CDR3 covers 14 residues, taking in both the cysteine and the phenylalanine. Only the CDR3 portion is preserved as DNA: 42 bases, with reading frame beginning at the first base. Libraries were constructed by PCR. The sample was run on an Illumina HiSeq 2500. TCR library preparation used molecular barcoding, with unique molecular identifiers applied to normalize quantification of the TCRbeta repertoire. TCRdb reanalyzed the raw reads on its own, using fastp at Q25 for trimming and MiXCR for clone calling, and kept in-frame beta chains. Rows merge per CDR3 protein into single entries with the most common DNA and genes. The sample profile shows around 960,000 distinct CDR3 sequences; around 30% of them were found once. About 28% of the sample is taken by the ten largest.

This sequence was found in a boy younger than two who had a stem cell transplant for SCID, so the T cells may come from the graft donor. This sample comprised PBMCs, mostly from graft donor cells, obtained 360 days after TCRalphabeta/CD19-depleted stem cell transplant. In this chain, TRBV7-2 is recombined with TRBJ2-4, with the D segment possibly TRBD1 or TRBD2, each aligning over 5 bases. The CDR3 region: CSSSREGAKNIQYF. The DNA sequence follows: TGTTCCAGCAGCCGAGAGGGGGCCAAAAACATTCAGTACTTC.